One and the same sample provided the 5 T cell receptor beta chains below, sequenced in a study of T-cell reconstitution after alpha-beta-depleted transplantation in children. Unique molecular identifiers were built into the TCRbeta library. TCRdb ran MiXCR on the PCR reads and lists one entry per CDR3 protein. The table records hundreds of thousands of distinct CDR3 sequences, about a tenth of them present only once. The source material was PBMCs from the stem cell graft donor, sampled from the stem cell graft. The source is a human donor who donated a stem cell graft to a child with SCID.

The chain links TRBV12-3 or TRBV12-4 to TRBJ2-5; maybe TRBD2 (5 bases). This CDR3 comprises 13 residues. V dropped 2 bases and J dropped 5 bases, with 9 bases sitting between them. CDR3 sequence: CASSLTRGETQYF. Here the CDR3 DNA reads TGTGCCAGCAGTTTAACCCGCGGGGAGACCCAGTACTTC.

This clonotype has just a few counts. V usage is TRBV29-1 and J usage is TRBJ2-5; the D is unclear. Deletions cut 0 bases from V and 5 bases from J, with 16 bases between. The CDR3 spans 15 residues. Germline V lookup: CDR1 SQVTM, CDR2 ANQGSEA. This chain's CDR3 is CSVEDSLGRMETQYF. The CDR3 DNA reads TGCAGCGTTGAAGATTCTTTAGGCAGGATGGAGACCCAGTACTTC.

This clonotype was observed a few times. This chain connects TRBV5-1 to TRBJ2-1; D perhaps matches TRBD1 (6 bases). The germline gives CDR1 SGHRS, CDR2 YFSETQ. Trimming cost V 1 base and J 4 bases, with 12 bases left between them. The CDR3 contains 15 residues. CDR3 bases: TGCGCCAGCAGCTTGCAGGGGACGGATTACAATGAGCAGTTCTTC. Its protein is CASSLQGTDYNEQFF.

The J gene is TRBJ2-6, the V gene TRBV14, with D possibly being TRBD1 (5 bases). The CDR3 loop spans 16 amino acids. Per the germline V gene, CDR1 is SGHDN and CDR2 is FVKESK. The ends were cut back, 4 bases at V and 0 bases at J, with 10 bases in the middle. CDR3 amino acids: CASSLLTASGANVLTF. DNA for the CDR3: TGTGCCAGCAGCCTCCTGACAGCCTCTGGGGCCAACGTCCTGACTTTC.

In its sample, this clonotype was seen a few times. The chain carries TRBV10-3 and TRBJ2-3; possible D gene TRBD2, 5 bases. There are 13 residues in the CDR3. V gave up 7 bases and J gave up 1 base, with 9 bases separating them. The V gene's germline CDR1 is ENHRY and CDR2 SYGVKD. CDR3 amino acids: CAITSTGTDTQYF. The CDR3 DNA reads TGTGCCATCACTAGCACCGGCACAGATACGCAGTATTTT.